The 20 T cell receptor beta chains in this list originate from one sample, sequenced in a study of control samples from healthy donors and cancer patients (dated by TCRdb to between 2020 and 2021). Library preparation used the immunoSEQ multiplex PCR assay. Imported from immuneACCESS, the table was reduced by TCRdb to in-frame sequences with V and J called. These copies leave out some clones; in studies compared against another copy, an unresolved V gene accounts for under half, and the cause of the remainder is not known. Present in this sample are 90,000 or so clones, about 89% of which were seen just once. Roughly a tenth of the sample rests with the top ten. Sequencing was performed on PBMCs. The receptors originated from a woman aged 50 to 60 with colorectal cancer.

The chain recombines TRBV28 with TRBJ1-5, with 9 bases lining up with TRBD1. The J segment lost 4 bases and the V segment lost 7 bases, leaving 5 bases of the junction unmatched. The CDR3 covers 14 residues. CDR1 is MDHEN, CDR2 SYDVKM, per germline. CDR3 residues: CASTPDRGNQPQHF. CDR3 nucleotide sequence: TGTGCCAGCACCCCGGACAGGGGAAATCAGCCCCAGCATTTT.

With regard to this clone: The same CDR3 is also encoded by other DNA sequences in this sample. The gene calls are TRBV29-1 and TRBJ1-3, with TRBD1 as a possible D gene (6 bases). Germline CDR1 SQVTM, CDR2 ANQGSEA. This CDR3 region has 12 residues. The V end lost 5 bases, the J end lost 1 base, and 6 bases lay between the germline ends. CDR3 region: CSVQGSGNTIYF. The DNA for the CDR3 is TGCAGCGTTCAGGGGTCTGGAAACACCATATATTTT.

The genes are TRBV7-8 and TRBJ2-7; D is ambiguous. Germline-derived CDR1 and CDR2 are SGHVS and FQNEAQ. Trimming took 1 base from V and 6 from J, leaving 10 bases between them. The CDR3 has 13 residues. For the CDR3, the DNA is TGTGCCAGCAGCTTAGGAAGAGAACTCGAGCAGTACGTC. Amino acids: CASSLGRELEQYV.

V and J are TRBV27 and TRBJ1-4, with a possible D match to TRBD1 (5 bases). Looked up from germline, CDR1 is MNHEY and CDR2 is SMNVEV (reference sequence). This CDR3 is 14 amino acids long. The ends were cut back, 10 bases at V and 2 bases at J, with 14 bases in the middle. CDR3 in DNA: TGTGCCACCGGGGGGGGAGGTACTAATGAAAAACTGTTTTTT. It specifies CATGGGGTNEKLFF.

The chain uses TRBV6-2 or TRBV6-3 and TRBJ1-1, with a possible D match to TRBD1 (5 bases). The CDR3 is 13 amino acids. Germline lookup yields CDR1 MNHEY and CDR2 SVGEGT. V was cut by 6 bases and J by 2 bases, with 10 bases left in between. CDR3 sequence (DNA): TGTGCCAGCAGCTTTACAGGTAACACTGAAGCTTTCTTT. Translation gives CASSFTGNTEAFF.

This chain joins TRBV9 and TRBJ1-6; a weak D match, TRBD1 (5 bases). Germline lookup yields CDR1 SGDLS and CDR2 YYNGEE. Trimming stripped 3 bases from V and 8 bases from J, with 18 bases between. The CDR3 has 16 amino acids. In DNA, the CDR3 is TGTGCCAGCAGCGGCCGGGGAGGGTGGGGGGATTCACCCCTCCACTTT. This translates into CASSGRGGWGDSPLHF.

The gene calls are TRBV18 and TRBJ2-5; D gene unclear. Germline V CDR1 and CDR2: KGHSH, LQKENI. V lost 2 bases to trimming and J lost 0 bases, with 10 bases between them. This CDR3 is built from 15 residues. The CDR3 DNA follows: TGTGCCAGCTCACCAGGACGGTTGTACCAAGAGACCCAGTACTTC. Translating gives CASSPGRLYQETQYF. Complete variable domain (other parts from reference TRBV18 and TRBJ2-5): NAGVMQNPRHLVRRRGQEARLRCSPMKGHSHVYWYRQLPEEGLKFMVYLQKENIIDESGMPKERFSAEFPKEGPSILRIQQVVRGDSAAYFCASSPGRLYQETQYFGPGTRLLVL.

The chain couples TRBV15 to TRBJ2-2; weak D call: TRBD1 (5 bases). Looked up from germline, CDR1 is LNHNV and CDR2 is YYDKDF (reference sequence). Trimming stripped 3 bases from V and 0 bases from J, with 5 bases between. This CDR3 has 14 amino acids. The CDR3 coding sequence is TGTGCCACCAGCAGCAGGGCGAACACCGGGGAGCTGTTTTTT. Its translation is CATSSRANTGELFF.

This sequence joins TRBV2 and TRBJ1-2, with a possible D match to TRBD1 (5 bases). Trimming removed 6 bases from V and 6 bases from J, with 11 bases in between. Germline CDR1 and CDR2: SNHLY and FYNNEI. The CDR3 is 12 amino acids. CDR3 sequence: CASSEGGDGYTF. CDR3 in DNA: TGTGCCAGCAGCGAGGGAGGGGATGGCTACACCTTC.

This chain connects TRBV30 to TRBJ1-5, with TRBD1 as a possible D gene (6 bases). The CDR3 is made up of 14 amino acids. The V gene lost 7 bases and the J gene lost 3 bases, with 16 bases spanning the gap. Germline CDR1 is GTSNPN and CDR2 is SVGIG (reference sequence). The DNA for the CDR3 is TGTGCCTCCCGGGGGCAGGGCAACAATCAGCCCCAGCATTTT. Translated, it gives CASRGQGNNQPQHF.

This sequence joins TRBV7-6 and TRBJ1-1, with D hard to call. From germline, CDR1 is SGHVS and CDR2 FNYEAQ. This CDR3 is built from 14 residues. The V and J ends lost 1 base and 5 bases respectively, with 11 bases between them. For the CDR3, the DNA is TGTGCCAGCAGCTTAGACAGTAGGTATACTGAAGCTTTCTTT. This translates into CASSLDSRYTEAFF.

In its sample, this clone was seen a few times. This sequence joins TRBV5-1 and TRBJ2-6; 7 positions agree with TRBD1. The ends lost 4 bases at V and 2 bases at J; junction bases unmatched: 3. Per germline, CDR1 SGHRS and CDR2 YFSETQ. CDR3 length equals 15 residues. CDR3 sequence (DNA): TGCGCCAGCAGCGAAACAGGGGCTGGGGCCAACGTCCTGACTTTC. As protein: CASSETGAGANVLTF.

This clone was counted a single time. The chain is built from TRBV19 and TRBJ2-6, with D perhaps matching TRBD1 (5 bases). V was shortened by 4 bases and J by 1 base, with 17 bases between the two germline ends. The CDR3 loop spans 18 amino acids. Per germline, CDR1 LNHDA and CDR2 SQIVND (reference sequence). CDR3 sequence (DNA): TGTGCCAGTAGTAAGGGCCGCATAGGACAATCTGGGGCCAACGTCCTGACTTTC. Its protein product is CASSKGRIGQSGANVLTF.

The V gene is TRBV7-3, the J gene TRBJ2-2; tentative D call: TRBD2 (6 bases). Germline V gene data show CDR1 as SGHTA and CDR2 as FQGTGA. V was clipped by 5 bases and J by 4 bases, with 17 bases between them. This CDR3 comprises 16 residues. The CDR3 is CASSPSGLTVTGELFF. CDR3 DNA: TGTGCCAGCAGCCCCTCGGGACTCACAGTCACCGGGGAGCTGTTTTTT.

The rearrangement uses TRBV7-2 and TRBJ1-3; maybe TRBD1 (5 bases). The CDR3 totals 16 residues. With 5 bases removed from V and 0 bases from J, the gap between germline ends came to 14 bases. Germline-derived CDR1 and CDR2 are SGHTA and FQGNSA. The CDR3: CASSDTGTASGNTIYF. The CDR3 DNA sequence: TGTGCCAGCAGCGACACCGGGACTGCCTCTGGAAACACCATATATTTT.

CDR3 amino acids: CATSRDHFYNEQFF. The DNA of the CDR3 is TGTGCCACCAGCAGAGATCACTTCTACAATGAGCAGTTCTTC. The chain couples TRBV15 to TRBJ2-1; D uncertain. The CDR3 contains 14 residues. V lost 0 bases and J lost 3, with 6 bases in between. Germline CDR1 reads LNHNV; CDR2 reads YYDKDF (reference sequence).

This clone was picked up one time. The CDR3, as DNA: TGTGCCAGCAGCCTGGGACAGCAAAACACTGAAGCTTTCTTT. Its protein is CASSLGQQNTEAFF. This chain links TRBV3-1 (or the pseudogene TRBV3-2) with TRBJ1-1; TRBD1 aligns across 7 bases. Looked up from germline, CDR1 is LGHDT and CDR2 is YNNKEL (reference sequence). The CDR3 loop spans 14 amino acids. With 4 bases clipped from V and 2 bases from J, the junction kept 4 bases outside the gene matches.

The genes are TRBV19 and TRBJ2-2; TRBD1 agrees at 10 bases. Germline CDR1 and CDR2: LNHDA and SQIVND (reference sequence). The CDR3 sequence is 14 residues long. Unmatched junction bases numbered 6, after V lost 8 bases and J lost 6 bases. The CDR3: CASSGQGIAGELFF. CDR3 DNA sequence: TGTGCCAGTTCGGGACAGGGGATCGCCGGGGAGCTGTTTTTT.

The V gene is TRBV7-2, the J gene TRBJ2-5, with D hard to call. Germline assignment: CDR1 SGHTA and CDR2 FQGNSA. V was cut by 4 bases and J by 5 bases, with 14 bases left in between. There are 14 residues in the CDR3. CDR3 sequence: CASSSGSLRETQYF. The CDR3 DNA is TGTGCCAGCAGCTCCGGGTCCCTCCGGGAGACCCAGTACTTC.

The chain employs TRBV2 and TRBJ1-1, with 7 nucleotides matching TRBD1. The CDR3 is 14 residues long. Germline V gene sequence: CDR1 SNHLY, CDR2 FYNNEI. Unmatched junction bases numbered 7, after V lost 4 bases and J lost 5 bases. The CDR3 sequence is CASSGEGARTEAFF. CDR3 nucleotides: TGTGCCAGCAGTGGGGAGGGGGCGCGGACTGAAGCTTTCTTT.